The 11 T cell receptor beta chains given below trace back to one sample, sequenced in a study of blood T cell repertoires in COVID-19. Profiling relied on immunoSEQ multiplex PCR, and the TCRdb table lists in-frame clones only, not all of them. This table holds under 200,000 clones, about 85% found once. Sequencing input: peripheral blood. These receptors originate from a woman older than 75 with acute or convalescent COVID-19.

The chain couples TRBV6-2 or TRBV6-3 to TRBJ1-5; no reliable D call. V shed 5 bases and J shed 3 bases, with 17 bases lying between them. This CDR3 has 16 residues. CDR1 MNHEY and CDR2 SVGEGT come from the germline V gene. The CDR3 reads CASSPVIRGINQPQHF. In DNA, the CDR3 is TGTGCCAGCAGTCCCGTTATTAGAGGGATCAATCAGCCCCAGCATTTT.

Here the CDR3 DNA reads TGTGCCAGTAGTATGGGGGACACCGGAGGAACTGAAGCTTTCTTT. It encodes CASSMGDTGGTEAFF. V and J are TRBV19 and TRBJ1-1, with D perhaps TRBD1 (6 bases). CDR3 size: 15 residues. Germline loops: CDR1 LNHDA, CDR2 SQIVND (reference sequence). V lost 3 bases and J 5 bases, leaving 16 bases between the germline ends.

The CDR3 loop is CASSQGWGLNEQYF. The CDR3 coding sequence is TGTGCCAGCTCACAGGGGTGGGGGCTGAACGAGCAGTACTTC. This chain connects TRBV18 to TRBJ2-7; tentatively, D is TRBD1 (6 bases). The germline CDR1 and CDR2 sequences are KGHSH and LQKENI. V was shortened by 4 bases and J by 5 bases, with 15 bases between the two germline ends. The CDR3 consists of 14 residues.

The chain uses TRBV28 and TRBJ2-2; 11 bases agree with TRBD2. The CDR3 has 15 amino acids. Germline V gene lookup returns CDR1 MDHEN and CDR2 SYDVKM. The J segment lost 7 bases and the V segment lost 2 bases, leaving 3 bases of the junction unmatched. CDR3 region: CASSLIAGGSGELFF. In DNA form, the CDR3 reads TGTGCCAGCAGTTTAATAGCGGGAGGGAGCGGGGAGCTGTTTTTT. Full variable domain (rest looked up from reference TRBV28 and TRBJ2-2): DVKVTQSSRYLVKRTGEKVFLECVQDMDHENMFWYRQDPGLGLRLIYFSYDVKMKEKGDIPEGYSVSREKKERFSLILESASTNQTSMYLCASSLIAGGSGELFFGEGSRLTVL.

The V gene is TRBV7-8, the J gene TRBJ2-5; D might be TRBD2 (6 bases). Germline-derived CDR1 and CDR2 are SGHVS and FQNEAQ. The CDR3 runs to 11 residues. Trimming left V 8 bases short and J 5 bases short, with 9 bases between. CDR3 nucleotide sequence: TGTGCCAGCTCACGGGGGGAGACCCAGTACTTC. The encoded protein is CASSRGETQYF.

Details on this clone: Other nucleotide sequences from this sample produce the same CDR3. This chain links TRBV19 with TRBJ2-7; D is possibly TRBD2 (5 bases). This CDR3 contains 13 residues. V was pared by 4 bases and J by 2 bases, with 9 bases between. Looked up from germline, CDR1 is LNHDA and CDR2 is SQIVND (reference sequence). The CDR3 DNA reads TGTGCCAGTAGTAGGACTGCTACCTACGAGCAGTACTTC. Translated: CASSRTATYEQYF.

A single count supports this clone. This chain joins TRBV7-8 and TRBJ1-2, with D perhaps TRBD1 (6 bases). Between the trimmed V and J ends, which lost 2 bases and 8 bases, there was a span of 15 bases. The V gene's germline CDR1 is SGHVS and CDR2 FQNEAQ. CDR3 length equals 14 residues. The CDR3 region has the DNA TGTGCCAGCAGCTTATCACAGGGATGGCACGGCTACACCTTC. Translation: CASSLSQGWHGYTF.

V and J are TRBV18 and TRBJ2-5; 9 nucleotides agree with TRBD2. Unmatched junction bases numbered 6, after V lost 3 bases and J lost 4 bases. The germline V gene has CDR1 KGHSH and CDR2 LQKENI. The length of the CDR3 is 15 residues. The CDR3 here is CASSPPLAGLETQYF. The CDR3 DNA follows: TGTGCCAGCTCACCGCCCCTAGCGGGATTAGAGACCCAGTACTTC.

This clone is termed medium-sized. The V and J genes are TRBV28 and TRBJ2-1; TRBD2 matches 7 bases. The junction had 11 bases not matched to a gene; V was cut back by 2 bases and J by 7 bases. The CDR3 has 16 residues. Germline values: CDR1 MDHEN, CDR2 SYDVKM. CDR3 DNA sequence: TGTGCCAGCAGTTTAGTGGGTGCGGGAGATGTGAATGAGCAGTTCTTC. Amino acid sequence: CASSLVGAGDVNEQFF.

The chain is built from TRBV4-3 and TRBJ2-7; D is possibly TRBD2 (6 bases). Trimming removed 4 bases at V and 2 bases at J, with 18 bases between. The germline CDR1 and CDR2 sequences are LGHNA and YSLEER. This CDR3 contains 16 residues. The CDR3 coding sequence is TGCGCCAGCAGCCCTCAATACCGGGACTGGGCCTACGAGCAGTACTTC. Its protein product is CASSPQYRDWAYEQYF.

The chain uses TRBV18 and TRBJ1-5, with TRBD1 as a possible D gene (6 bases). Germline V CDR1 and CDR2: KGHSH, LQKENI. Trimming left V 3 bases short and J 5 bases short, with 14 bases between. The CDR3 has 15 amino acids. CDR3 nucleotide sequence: TGTGCCAGCTCACCGGACACAGGGTACGATCAGCCCCAGCATTTT. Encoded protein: CASSPDTGYDQPQHF.